The 28 T cell receptor beta chains listed next were all sequenced from one sample in a study of blood T cell repertoires in COVID-19. TCRdb's table, derived via immunoSEQ multiplex PCR, lists solely in-frame clones and lacks some. Of more than 350,000 clones listed, 75% to 90% are singletons. The specimen was PBMCs or T cells enriched from blood (not recorded which). The receptor source for this set is a young man who had recovered from COVID-19.

The chain employs TRBV5-1 and TRBJ2-5, with 10 bases identical to TRBD1. Per the germline V gene, CDR1 is SGHRS and CDR2 is YFSETQ. Germline trimming cut 4 bases from V and 2 bases from J; bases unmatched to any gene: 8. There are 16 residues in the CDR3. The CDR3 spells CASSRQGAGPQETQYF. CDR3 DNA sequence: TGCGCCAGCAGCAGACAGGGGGCCGGCCCACAAGAGACCCAGTACTTC.

The genes are TRBV7-2 and TRBJ1-6; no firm D call. The CDR3 spans 13 residues. CDR1 and CDR2 from the germline V gene are SGHTA and FQGNSA. V gave up 1 base and J gave up 8 bases, with 6 bases separating them. The CDR3 region is CASSLDRDSPLHF. The CDR3 nucleotides read TGTGCCAGCAGCTTAGATCGGGATTCACCCCTCCACTTT.

This clone turned up a few times. The rearrangement uses TRBV18 and TRBJ2-5; possible D gene TRBD1, 6 bases. Germline V gene lookup returns CDR1 KGHSH and CDR2 LQKENI. V lost 8 bases and J 1 base, leaving 8 bases between the germline ends. CDR3 size: 12 residues. The CDR3 loop reads CASTDSQETQYF. As DNA, the CDR3 is TGTGCCAGCACGGACAGCCAAGAGACCCAGTACTTC.

This clone is a singleton in its sample. The gene calls are TRBV28 and TRBJ1-2; D possibly corresponds to TRBD1 (6 bases). The germline V gene has CDR1 MDHEN and CDR2 SYDVKM. Trimming left V 4 bases short and J 4 bases short, with 13 bases between. CDR3 length: 14 amino acids. The CDR3: CASSSLDSIYGYTF. The CDR3 region has the DNA TGTGCCAGCAGTTCGTTGGACAGTATCTATGGCTACACCTTC.

CDR3 amino acids: CASSKGGDTAGNTIYF. CDR3 in DNA: TGCGCCAGCAGCAAGGGTGGGGACACTGCTGGAAACACCATATATTTT. The gene calls are TRBV5-1 and TRBJ1-3, with TRBD1 as a possible D gene (6 bases). The germline gives CDR1 SGHRS, CDR2 YFSETQ. The CDR3 has 16 amino acids. V lost 4 bases and J lost 2, with 16 bases in between.

This sequence joins TRBV7-3 and TRBJ2-5; 13 bases are shared with TRBD2. The germline V gene has CDR1 SGHTA and CDR2 FQGTGA. CDR3 size: 17 residues. V was clipped by 6 bases and J by 5 bases; unmatched bases: 12. The CDR3 sequence: CASSLGLAGALGETQYF. DNA for the CDR3: TGTGCCAGCAGTCTCGGACTAGCGGGAGCGCTCGGGGAGACCCAGTACTTC.

The V gene is TRBV27, the J gene TRBJ2-1, with 12 bases fitting TRBD2. The CDR3 runs to 16 residues. V gave up 3 bases and J gave up 7 bases; unmatched junction bases: 7. Germline V gene lookup returns CDR1 MNHEY and CDR2 SMNVEV (reference sequence). The CDR3 coding sequence is TGTGCCAGCAGTTTCGATGGACTAGCGGGGTTTAATGAGCAGTTCTTC. Amino acid sequence: CASSFDGLAGFNEQFF.

The chain carries TRBV5-1 and TRBJ1-1; 7 bases are a match to TRBD1. V lost 4 bases and J lost 0; bases outside the gene matches: 6. Germline loops: CDR1 SGHRS, CDR2 YFSETQ. This CDR3 is built from 15 residues. The CDR3 DNA reads as TGCGCCAGCAGCGATAGACAGGGTATGAACACTGAAGCTTTCTTT. It translates to CASSDRQGMNTEAFF.

The chain carries TRBV5-5 and TRBJ1-2; possible D gene TRBD1, 5 bases. V was clipped by 2 bases and J by 6 bases, with 17 bases between them. The CDR3 is 15 residues long. Germline V gene lookup returns CDR1 SGHKS and CDR2 YYEKEE (reference sequence). The CDR3 loop reads CASSFTPGRRNGYTF. CDR3 nucleotides: TGTGCCAGCAGCTTTACGCCAGGGCGAAGAAATGGCTACACCTTC.

The rearrangement uses TRBV7-6 and TRBJ2-1; D not certain. Germline lookup yields CDR1 SGHVS and CDR2 FNYEAQ. This CDR3 has 17 residues. Trimming stripped 4 bases from V and 0 bases from J, with 16 bases between. The CDR3, as DNA: TGTGCCAGCAGCTCTCAAGATGCTTGGAGCTCCTACAATGAGCAGTTCTTC. Its protein is CASSSQDAWSSYNEQFF.

The V gene is TRBV28, the J gene TRBJ2-7; D is unresolved. CDR1 and CDR2 from the germline V gene are MDHEN and SYDVKM. Trimming took 5 bases from V and 5 from J, leaving 7 bases between them. This CDR3 contains 11 residues. In DNA, the CDR3 is TGTGCCAGCAGTCCTTCCCACGAGCAGTACTTC. Translating gives CASSPSHEQYF.

In this sample, this clone turned up once. The J gene is TRBJ2-2, the V gene TRBV7-3, with 7 bases aligning to TRBD1. V shed 4 bases, J shed 0 bases, and the junction held 20 bases outside the gene matches. The length of the CDR3 is 21 residues. In germline, CDR1 is SGHTA, CDR2 FQGTGA. The DNA for the CDR3 is TGTGCCAGCAGCTCGTTCAATTTCCGGGACAGAGATACTACGAACACCGGGGAGCTGTTTTTT. Translation: CASSSFNFRDRDTTNTGELFF.

CDR3 sequence (DNA): TGCGCCAGCAGCGCGGGACTAGCGGGGGGATCGAGCACAGATACGCAGTATTTT. It is translated as CASSAGLAGGSSTDTQYF. The V call is TRBV5-1, the J call TRBJ2-3; 15 nucleotides line up with TRBD2. CDR3 length: 18 residues. The junction had 6 bases not matched to a gene; V was cut back by 4 bases and J by 0 bases. The germline V gene has CDR1 SGHRS and CDR2 YFSETQ.

The chain joins TRBV19 to TRBJ1-5; D perhaps matches TRBD1 (5 bases). CDR1 and CDR2 from the germline V gene are LNHDA and SQIVND (reference sequence). The CDR3 is 15 amino acids. V was shortened by 7 bases and J by 0 bases, with 13 bases between the two germline ends. In DNA, the CDR3 is TGTGCCAGTACTCCAACGGGGGGTAGCAATCAGCCCCAGCATTTT. It codes for CASTPTGGSNQPQHF.

The rearrangement uses TRBV27 and TRBJ1-3; D is undetermined. The CDR3 runs to 17 residues. The germline gives CDR1 MNHEY, CDR2 SMNVEV (reference sequence). Trimming cost V 0 bases and J 0 bases, with 12 bases left between them. CDR3 nucleotide sequence: TGTGCCAGCAGTTTATCGGCCGGGTCGAGCTCTGGAAACACCATATATTTT. Its translation: CASSLSAGSSSGNTIYF.

This clone was observed once. This chain uses TRBV7-2 with TRBJ2-1; D is ambiguous. The ends were cut back, 5 bases at V and 9 bases at J, with 11 bases in the middle. The CDR3 is 12 amino acids. The V gene's germline CDR1 is SGHTA and CDR2 FQGNSA. The CDR3: CASSLAPSEQFF. The CDR3 nucleotides are TGTGCCAGCAGCCTCGCCCCCAGTGAGCAGTTCTTC.

This clone appeared once. The gene calls are TRBV9 and TRBJ2-7; 7 nucleotides align to TRBD2. This CDR3 has 13 amino acids. V was pared by 4 bases and J by 11 bases, with 12 bases of the junction left unmatched. The germline gives CDR1 SGDLS, CDR2 YYNGEE. In DNA form, the CDR3 reads TGTGCCAGCAGCCCAGGAGGGAGGGCATGGAAGTACTTC. Its protein is CASSPGGRAWKYF.

The chain recombines TRBV3-1 (or the pseudogene TRBV3-2) with TRBJ1-2; 8 bases are shared with TRBD1. Trimming at V came to 3 bases and at J to 7 bases, leaving 4 bases not matched to a gene. Germline V gene data show CDR1 as LGHDT and CDR2 as YNNKEL (reference sequence). The CDR3 runs 13 residues. The CDR3 loop is CASSQGQEIGYTF. CDR3 DNA: TGTGCCAGCAGCCAGGGACAGGAGATTGGCTACACCTTC.

V and J are TRBV4-1 and TRBJ2-2, with TRBD1 identical over 11 bases. CDR1 MGHRA and CDR2 YSYEKL come from the germline V gene. Germline trimming cut 1 base from V and 8 bases from J; bases unmatched to any gene: 3. There are 15 residues in the CDR3. Here the CDR3 reads CASSQVDRGRGELFF. CDR3 DNA sequence: TGCGCCAGCAGCCAAGTGGACAGGGGGCGTGGGGAGCTGTTTTTT.

The genes are TRBV6-5 and TRBJ1-5; no clear D. The CDR3 is 13 amino acids. Germline assignment: CDR1 MNHEY and CDR2 SVGAGI. V lost 6 bases, J lost 0 bases, and 6 bases lay in between. The CDR3 reads CASSLNSNQPQHF. The CDR3 DNA reads TGTGCCAGCAGCCTTAATAGCAATCAGCCCCAGCATTTT.

Comments on this clone: One end of the junction fails to match germline, which may point to a read error. This chain uses TRBV27 with TRBJ2-7; D possibly corresponds to TRBD2 (6 bases). The CDR3 has 10 residues. From germline, CDR1 is MNHEY and CDR2 SMNVEV (reference sequence). CDR3 DNA: TGTGCCAGCAGTTTAGAAGCGGGCCGCTTC. Translated, it gives CASSLEAGRF.

V is TRBV4-1 and J is TRBJ2-3; D perhaps matches TRBD2 (6 bases). The CDR3 sequence is 16 residues long. Per germline, CDR1 MGHRA and CDR2 YSYEKL. V was pared by 4 bases and J by 3 bases, with 17 bases between. CDR3 nucleotides: TGCGCCAGCAGCCTTGAATCGGCTCGGGGGACAGATACGCAGTATTTT. It is translated as CASSLESARGTDTQYF.

The V call is TRBV7-6, the J call TRBJ2-1, with D tentatively TRBD2 (6 bases). The CDR3 spans 16 residues. V was pared by 5 bases and J by 0 bases, with 14 bases between. CDR1 and CDR2 (germline): SGHVS, FNYEAQ. The CDR3 DNA reads as TGTGCCAGCAGCCGGGGACTCTTGAGCTCCTACAATGAGCAGTTCTTC. Translating gives CASSRGLLSSYNEQFF.

This chain uses TRBV11-2 with TRBJ2-3; 9 bases fit TRBD2. The CDR3 is 15 residues long. V was clipped by 7 bases and J by 6 bases; unmatched bases: 11. Germline lookup yields CDR1 SGHAT and CDR2 FQNNGV. The chain's CDR3 is CASKKREVDSDTQYF. In DNA form, the CDR3 reads TGTGCCAGCAAGAAGCGGGAGGTGGACTCGGATACGCAGTATTTT.

This chain links TRBV19 with TRBJ2-7; the match to TRBD1 covers 7 bases. The CDR3 is 14 residues long. Germline V gives CDR1 LNHDA, CDR2 SQIVND (reference sequence). Unmatched junction bases numbered 3, after V lost 3 bases and J lost 1 base. The CDR3 sequence is CASSMQGVSYEQYF. The CDR3 DNA reads TGTGCCAGTAGTATGCAGGGGGTTTCCTACGAGCAGTACTTC. Combining the CDR3 with reference TRBV19 and TRBJ2-7 gives the whole variable domain DGGITQSPKYLFRKEGQNVTLSCEQNLNHDAMYWYRQDPGQGLRLIYYSQIVNDFQKGDIAEGYSVSREKKESFPLTVTSAQKNPTAFYLCASSMQGVSYEQYFGPGTRLTVT.

The V and J genes are TRBV24-1 and TRBJ2-5, with 12 bases identical to TRBD2. Per the germline V gene, CDR1 is KGHDR and CDR2 is SFDVKD. The CDR3 loop spans 16 amino acids. With V trimmed by 2 bases and J by 4 bases, 4 bases remained unmatched. The CDR3 is CATSDSWTSGIETQYF. The CDR3, as DNA: TGTGCCACCAGTGATTCTTGGACTAGCGGGATAGAGACCCAGTACTTC.

V is TRBV6-5 and J is TRBJ1-2; D not certain. Trimming stripped 3 bases from V and 13 bases from J, with 21 bases between. The CDR3 runs 14 residues. Germline V gene data show CDR1 as MNHEY and CDR2 as SVGAGI. The CDR3 DNA is TGTGCCAGCAGTTATTCGGAGTCCCTTATGTCCTGCACCTTC. It is translated as CASSYSESLMSCTF.

The chain employs TRBV7-9 and TRBJ2-5; D perhaps matches TRBD2 (5 bases). CDR3 length: 15 amino acids. V was shortened by 5 bases and J by 5 bases, with 18 bases between the two germline ends. The germline V gene encodes CDR1 SEHNR and CDR2 FQNEAQ (reference sequence). Written as DNA, the CDR3 is TGTGCCAGCAGCCTTGGGTCCGGACTCCGGGAGACCCAGTACTTC. Amino acids: CASSLGSGLRETQYF.